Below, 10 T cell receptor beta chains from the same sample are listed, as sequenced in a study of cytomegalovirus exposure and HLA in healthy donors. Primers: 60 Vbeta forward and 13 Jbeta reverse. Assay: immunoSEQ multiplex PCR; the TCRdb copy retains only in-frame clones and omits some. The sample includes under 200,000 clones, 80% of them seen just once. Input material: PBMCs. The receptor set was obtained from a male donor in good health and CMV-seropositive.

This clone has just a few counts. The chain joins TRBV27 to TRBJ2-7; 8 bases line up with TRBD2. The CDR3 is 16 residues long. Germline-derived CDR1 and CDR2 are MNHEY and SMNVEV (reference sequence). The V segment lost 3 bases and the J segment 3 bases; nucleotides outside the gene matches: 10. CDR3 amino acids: CASSLSRAAGVYEQYF. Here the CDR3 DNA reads TGTGCCAGCAGTTTGAGCCGGGCAGCGGGAGTCTACGAGCAGTACTTC.

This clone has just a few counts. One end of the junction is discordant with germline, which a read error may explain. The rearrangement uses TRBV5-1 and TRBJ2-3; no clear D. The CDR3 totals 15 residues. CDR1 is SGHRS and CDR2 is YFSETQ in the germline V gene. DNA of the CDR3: TGCGCCAGCAACTTGGCTGGCCCCCACACAGATACGCAGTATTTT. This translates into CASNLAGPHTDTQYF.

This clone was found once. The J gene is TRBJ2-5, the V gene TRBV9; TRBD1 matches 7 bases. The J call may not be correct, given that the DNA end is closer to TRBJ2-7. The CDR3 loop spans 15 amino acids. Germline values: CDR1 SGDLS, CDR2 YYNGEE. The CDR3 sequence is CASSVSAGGSYEQYF. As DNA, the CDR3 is TGTGCCAGCAGCGTGTCCGCAGGGGGCTCCTACGAGCAGTACTTC.

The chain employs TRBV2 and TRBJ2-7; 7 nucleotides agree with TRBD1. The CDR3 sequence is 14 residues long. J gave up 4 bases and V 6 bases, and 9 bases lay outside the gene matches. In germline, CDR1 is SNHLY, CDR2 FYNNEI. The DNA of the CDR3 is TGTGCCAGCAGGCCGTGGGGACAGAAGTACGAGCAGTACTTC. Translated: CASRPWGQKYEQYF.

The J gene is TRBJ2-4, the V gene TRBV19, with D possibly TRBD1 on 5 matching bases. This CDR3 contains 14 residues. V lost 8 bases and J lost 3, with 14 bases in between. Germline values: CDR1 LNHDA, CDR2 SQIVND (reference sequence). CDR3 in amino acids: CASRKGANKNIQYF. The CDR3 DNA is TGTGCCAGTCGAAAAGGGGCAAACAAAAACATTCAGTACTTC. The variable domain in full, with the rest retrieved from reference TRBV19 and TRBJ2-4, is DGGITQSPKYLFRKEGQNVTLSCEQNLNHDAMYWYRQDPGQGLRLIYYSQIVNDFQKGDIAEGYSVSREKKESFPLTVTSAQKNPTAFYLCASRKGANKNIQYFGAGTRLSVL.

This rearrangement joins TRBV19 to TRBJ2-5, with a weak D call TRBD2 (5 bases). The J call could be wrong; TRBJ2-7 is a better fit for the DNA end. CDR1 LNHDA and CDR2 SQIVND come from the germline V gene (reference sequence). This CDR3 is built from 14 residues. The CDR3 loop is CASSIAGDSYEQYF. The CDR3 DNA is TGTGCCAGTAGTATTGCCGGGGACTCCTACGAGCAGTACTTC.

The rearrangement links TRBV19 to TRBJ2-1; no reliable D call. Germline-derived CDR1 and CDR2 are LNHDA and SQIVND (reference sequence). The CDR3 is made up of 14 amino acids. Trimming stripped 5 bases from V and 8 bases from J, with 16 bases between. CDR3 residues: CASSWAPFGYEQFF. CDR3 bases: TGTGCCAGTAGTTGGGCCCCTTTTGGCTATGAGCAGTTCTTC.

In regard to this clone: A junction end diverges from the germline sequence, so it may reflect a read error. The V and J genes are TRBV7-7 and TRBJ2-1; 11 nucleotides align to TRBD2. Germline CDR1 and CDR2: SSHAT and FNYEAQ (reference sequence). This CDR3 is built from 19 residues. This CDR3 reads CASSLTPPELAGEVHEQFF. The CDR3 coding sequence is TGTGCTAGCAGCCTCACCCCTCCCGAACTAGCGGGAGAGGTCCATGAGCAGTTCTTC.

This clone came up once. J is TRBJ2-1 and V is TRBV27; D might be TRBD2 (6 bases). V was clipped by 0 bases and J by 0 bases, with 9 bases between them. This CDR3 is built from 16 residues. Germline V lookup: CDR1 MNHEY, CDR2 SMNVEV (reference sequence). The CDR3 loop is CASSLSPGVSYNEQFF. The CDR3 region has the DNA TGTGCCAGCAGTTTATCTCCGGGAGTCTCCTACAATGAGCAGTTCTTC.

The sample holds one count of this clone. The CDR3 DNA sequence: TGTGCCAGCAGTTTCAGACCGAGGACAGACACCGGGGAGCTGTTTTTT. Translation: CASSFRPRTDTGELFF. V gene TRBV27 combines with J gene TRBJ2-2, with D perhaps matching TRBD1 (6 bases). Between the trimmed V and J ends, which lost 3 bases and 3 bases, there was a span of 14 bases. Germline CDR1 reads MNHEY; CDR2 reads SMNVEV (reference sequence). CDR3 length: 16 amino acids.